This T cell receptor beta chain was recovered during a study of TIL therapy for anti-PD-1-resistant metastatic lung cancer. Across the whole study: Tumor harvest preceded PD-1/PD-L1 blockade, followed by nivolumab treatment. Notes on the study in general: Infused TIL clonotypes partially replaced the baseline blood repertoire, then decayed over months.

The time point here: pre-treatment sample, taken before nivolumab and TIL therapy. Enrollment ran from October 2017 to early 2020. Germline lookup yields CDR1 GTSNPN and CDR2 SVGIG (reference sequence). V shed 5 bases and J shed 0 bases, with 10 bases lying between them. This CDR3 is built from 13 residues. Sequencing used immunoSEQ v3. TCRdb's table, derived via immunoSEQ multiplex PCR, lists solely in-frame clones and lacks some. The sample shows about 59,000 clones, roughly 77% of them seen only once. A word on this clone: Its cognate antigen is unknown.

J is TRBJ1-2 and V is TRBV30; D call uncertain. The sequenced sample was blood, obtained at baseline. The clonotype comes from a person aged 25 to 80 with non-small cell lung cancer. The CDR3 sequence is CAWSSGTNYGYTF. In DNA, the CDR3 is TGTGCCTGGTCATCGGGGACTAACTATGGCTACACCTTC. The variable domain in full, completed from reference TRBV30 and TRBJ1-2, reads SQTIHQWPATLVQPVGSPLSLECTVEGTSNPNLYWYRQAAGRGLQLLFYSVGIGQISSEVPQNLSASRPQDRQFILSSKKLLLSDSGFYLCAWSSGTNYGYTFGSGTRLTVV.